These 10 T cell receptor beta chains were all obtained from the same sample, sequenced in a study of T cells in women clearing cervical HPV infection. The method was immunoSEQ multiplex PCR; TCRdb's version includes in-frame clones alone and lacks a portion of them. The sample totals over 45,000 clones; its top ten clones hold 0.98%. Sequencing was carried out using blood buffy coat. Every receptor here comes from a woman between 18 and 70 years old with a cervical HPV16 infection that either progressed to CIN3+ or cleared (not recorded which).

Worth noting for this clone: The read halts 3 residues ahead of the CDR3 end, with the missing end drawn from the germline J gene. The chain combines TRBV7-9 with TRBJ2-3; possible D gene TRBD2, 7 bases. The CDR3 has 15 residues. Per germline, CDR1 SEHNR and CDR2 FQNEAQ (reference sequence). CDR3: CASSLIGGRGEAQYF. The sequenced CDR3 bases are TGTGCCAGCAGCTTAATCGGGGGGCGCGGTGAGGCG.

Note on this clone: The read terminates 3 residues before the CDR3 end, so the remaining end is supplied by the germline J gene. The genes are TRBV7-2 and TRBJ2-1; TRBD2 matches 8 bases. The CDR3 extends over 14 amino acids. V lost 3 bases, J lost 6 bases, and 4 bases stayed unmatched. Germline V gene lookup returns CDR1 SGHTA and CDR2 FQGNSA. CDR3 DNA, as far as it was read: TGTGCCAGCAGCTTCCCCGGGGGGGCCAATGAG. Protein sequence: CASSFPGGANE. The CDR3 in its entirety is CASSFPGGANEQFF.

With respect to this clone: The CDR3 goes on 3 residues after the read ends, and that part is filled in from the germline J gene. The chain joins TRBV7-8 to TRBJ2-2; D unresolved. Germline V gene data show CDR1 as SGHVS and CDR2 as FQNEAQ. This CDR3 has 13 residues. CDR3 DNA, as far as it was read: TGTGCCAGCAGCTTAGGGGCTCCTTCACCG. This encodes CASSLGAPSP. The full CDR3 protein is CASSLGAPSPLFF. Variable domain in full (rest from reference TRBV7-8 and TRBJ2-2): GAGVSQSPRYKVAKRGQDVALRCDPISGHVSLFWYQQALGQGPEFLTYFQNEAQLDKSGLPSDRFFAERPEGSVSTLKIQRTQQEDSAVYLCASSLGAPSPLFFGEGSRLTVL.

With respect to this clone: The CDR3 goes on 3 residues after the read ends, and that part is filled in from the germline J gene. The V and J genes are TRBV29-1 and TRBJ1-1, with 7 bases that match TRBD1. From germline, CDR1 is SQVTM and CDR2 ANQGSEA. V was pared by 7 bases and J by 1 base, with 3 bases of the junction left unmatched. This CDR3 has 12 residues. The CDR3 reads CSGGTENTEAFF. Partial CDR3 DNA: TGCAGCGGTGGGACAGAGAACACTGAA.

The part of the CDR3 DNA that was read is TGTGCCAGTAGTATATCGCGCTCTGGAAACACC. It yields the protein CASSISRSGNT. The complete CDR3 sequence is CASSISRSGNTIYF. This chain links TRBV19 with TRBJ1-3; D remains unclear. The read stops 3 residues short of the end of the CDR3; the missing end is completed from the germline J gene. The V and J ends lost 2 bases and 0 bases respectively, with 5 bases between them. The CDR3 has 14 residues. CDR1 LNHDA and CDR2 SQIVND come from the germline V gene (reference sequence).

Turning to this clone: The CDR3 end lies 3 residues beyond the end of the read and is filled in from the germline J gene. This chain joins TRBV10-2 and TRBJ1-5; the D is unclear. The ends were cut back, 5 bases at V and 2 bases at J, with 13 bases in the middle. The length of the CDR3 is 15 residues. CDR1 is WSHSY, CDR2 SAAADI, per germline. CDR3: CASSTVRTGNQPQHF. The sequenced CDR3 bases are TGCGCCAGCAGTACGGTCCGAACGGGCAATCAGCCC.

About this clone: The sequence runs out 3 residues before the end of the CDR3; the remainder is reconstructed from the germline J gene. V and J are TRBV6-1 and TRBJ2-1, with a tentative D call TRBD2 (5 bases). Germline CDR1 reads MNHNS; CDR2 reads SASEGT. This CDR3 has 16 amino acids. The V end was cut by 2 bases, the J end by 4 bases, with 15 bases between. CDR3 DNA, as far as it was read: TGTGCCAGCAGTGAACGGGGTACCCGGGCGTACAATGAG. As protein: CASSERGTRAYNE. The CDR3 reads in full as CASSERGTRAYNEQFF.

The part of the CDR3 DNA that was read is TGCAGTGCTAGAGATCTTTCCAGGGTAGGGTATGGC. Its translation: CSARDLSRVGYG. The whole CDR3 protein is CSARDLSRVGYGYTF. The rearrangement joins TRBV20-1 to TRBJ1-2; a weak D match, TRBD1 (5 bases). The CDR3 is cut off 3 residues early in the read; its end comes from the germline J gene. Trimming removed 0 bases at V and 5 bases at J, with 16 bases between. The CDR3 runs 15 residues. CDR1 is DFQATT and CDR2 is SNEGSKA in the germline V gene (reference sequence).

Note on this clone: The DNA ends 3 residues before the CDR3 does, and the rest of the CDR3 is filled in from the germline J gene. The chain couples TRBV5-1 to TRBJ2-6; 7 bases are a match to TRBD1. V was clipped by 4 bases and J by 4 bases; unmatched bases: 8. The CDR3 spans 16 residues. Germline V gene data show CDR1 as SGHRS and CDR2 as YFSETQ. CDR3 DNA (partial): TGCGCCAGCAGCCCTAACAGGGGAGCGGGGGCCAACGTC. Amino acid sequence: CASSPNRGAGANV. The CDR3 reads in full as CASSPNRGAGANVLTF.

The CDR3 sequence is CASSSGQGTGELFF. CDR3 DNA, as far as it was read: TGTGCCAGCAGCTCCGGACAGGGGACCGGGGAG. V and J are TRBV7-7 and TRBJ2-2; 9 nucleotides match TRBD1. Read coverage stops 3 residues before the CDR3 terminus; the germline J gene supplies the remainder. V gave up 4 bases and J gave up 5 bases; unmatched junction bases: 2. The CDR3 has 14 residues. Germline V lookup: CDR1 SSHAT, CDR2 FNYEAQ (reference sequence).